The following is a T cell receptor (beta chain) sequence with its context. CDR3 size: 15 residues. Looked up from germline, CDR1 is SGHNT and CDR2 is YENEEA. J lost 2 bases, V lost 4 bases, and 5 bases had no gene match. The source of the sample is a study of cytomegalovirus exposure and HLA in healthy donors. PCR amplification relied on 60 Vbeta primers (plus 13 Jbeta primers). Clones were read by immunoSEQ multiplex PCR, and TCRdb kept only the in-frame ones, dropping some. The sample holds about 120,000 clones, about 80% seen once. The receptor was isolated from a woman aged 40 to 50 in good health and CMV-seropositive. Source material: PBMCs. V usage is TRBV11-3 and J usage is TRBJ2-1; 7 positions match TRBD1. In DNA form, the CDR3 reads TGTGCCAGCAGCTCCACAGGGGAAACCTACAATGAGCAGTTCTTC. Translating it yields CASSSTGETYNEQFF.